This T cell receptor (beta chain) was sequenced in a study of shared clonotypes between healthy human individuals. Data came from immunoSEQ multiplex PCR; TCRdb stores just in-frame clones and leaves some out. The sample records roughly 1,800,000 clones, 85% to 95% being singletons. Germline V gene sequence: CDR1 SQVTM, CDR2 ANQGSEA. The CDR3 loop spans 13 amino acids. V was trimmed by 3 bases and J by 4 bases, leaving 12 bases between them. CD45RO-negative, CCR7-positively selected cells formed the naive CD8 fraction, excluding terminally differentiated effector memory CD45RA+ cells. The sequence was collected from a man aged 18 to 29 in good health. The chain employs TRBV29-1 and TRBJ2-5; perhaps TRBD2 as D (5 bases). Sequenced input: naive CD8+ T cells sorted from blood. This CDR3 reads CSVDGKVGETQYF. The CDR3 DNA sequence: TGCAGCGTTGACGGGAAAGTCGGAGAGACCCAGTACTTC.